These 30 T cell receptor beta chains were sequenced from one sample in a study of blood T cell repertoires in COVID-19. Generated by immunoSEQ multiplex PCR, the TCRdb table keeps only in-frame clones and is missing some. The sample yields hundreds of thousands of clones, 88% seen once. The sequencing input was PBMCs or T cells enriched from blood (not recorded which). These receptors all stem from a woman aged 50 to 60 with acute COVID-19.

This chain's CDR3 is CAWRGVETQYF. The DNA of the CDR3 is TGTGCCTGGAGAGGGGTTGAGACCCAGTACTTC. This chain links TRBV30 with TRBJ2-5, with D possibly matching TRBD1 (5 bases). CDR3 length: 11 amino acids. Germline CDR1 and CDR2: GTSNPN and SVGIG (reference sequence). Between the trimmed V and J ends, which lost 3 bases and 5 bases, there was a span of 7 bases. Full variable domain (missing parts from reference TRBV30 and TRBJ2-5): SQTIHQWPATLVQPVGSPLSLECTVEGTSNPNLYWYRQAAGRGLQLLFYSVGIGQISSEVPQNLSASRPQDRQFILSSKKLLLSDSGFYLCAWRGVETQYFGPGTRLLVL.

The rearrangement links TRBV5-1 to TRBJ2-7; TRBD1 is a possible D gene (6 bases). The CDR3 length is 15 residues. Trimming pared 4 bases from V and 2 bases from J, leaving 16 bases between. The germline V gene has CDR1 SGHRS and CDR2 YFSETQ. CDR3 bases: TGCGCCAGCAGCCCCGGGACAATAGCAGCCTACGAGCAGTACTTC. Translation: CASSPGTIAAYEQYF.

This chain uses TRBV16 with TRBJ1-1, with TRBD1 as a possible D gene (6 bases). The germline CDR1 and CDR2 sequences are KGHSY and FQNENV. The V end lost 6 bases, the J end lost 3 bases, and 17 bases lay between the germline ends. The CDR3 extends over 15 amino acids. DNA of the CDR3: TGTGCCAGCAGACCCGAAAGGGGGGGGTACACTGAAGCTTTCTTT. This encodes CASRPERGGYTEAFF.

A remark on this clone: The sample contains more than one DNA sequence encoding this CDR3. The chain combines TRBV7-2 with TRBJ2-7; D perhaps matches TRBD1 (6 bases). Trimming left V 5 bases short and J 3 bases short, with 8 bases between. The CDR3 is made up of 12 amino acids. The germline V gene has CDR1 SGHTA and CDR2 FQGNSA. CDR3 bases: TGTGCCAGCAGCCTACAGGGCTACGAGCAGTACTTC. Its translation is CASSLQGYEQYF.

This chain uses TRBV7-9 with TRBJ1-2; TRBD1 might be the D (5 bases). Trimming left V 3 bases short and J 0 bases short, with 11 bases between. The CDR3 sequence is 15 residues long. CDR1 SEHNR and CDR2 FQNEAQ come from the germline V gene (reference sequence). The CDR3 spells CASSFQDSPNYGYTF. The DNA for the CDR3 is TGTGCCAGCAGCTTTCAAGACAGTCCTAACTATGGCTACACCTTC.

The chain uses TRBV18 and TRBJ2-5, with 11 nucleotides matching TRBD2. V lost 3 bases to trimming and J lost 5 bases; unmatched junction nucleotides: 5. The V gene's germline CDR1 is KGHSH and CDR2 LQKENI. This CDR3 is 15 amino acids long. The CDR3 region is CASSPLAGGRETQYF. For the CDR3, the DNA is TGTGCCAGCTCACCGCTAGCGGGGGGACGGGAGACCCAGTACTTC.

V is TRBV7-9 and J is TRBJ2-7; D unclear. CDR3 length: 13 residues. Germline CDR1 reads SEHNR; CDR2 reads FQNEAQ (reference sequence). Trimming took 6 bases from V and 6 from J, leaving 15 bases between them. In nucleotides, the CDR3 is TGTGCCAGCAGTTATGGCCCTTCAAGCGAGCAGTACTTC. It codes for CASSYGPSSEQYF.

The gene calls are TRBV19 and TRBJ2-1; a possible D gene is TRBD2 (6 bases). Between the trimmed V and J ends, which lost 5 bases and 2 bases, there was a span of 28 bases. The length of the CDR3 is 20 residues. Germline-derived CDR1 and CDR2 are LNHDA and SQIVND (reference sequence). The CDR3 DNA reads as TGTGCCAGTAGTTCCCTCGGGGCGGCGGGGCGGGTTGGACCCTACAATGAGCAGTTCTTC. This sequence encodes CASSSLGAAGRVGPYNEQFF.

V is TRBV3-1 (or the pseudogene TRBV3-2) and J is TRBJ1-2; 8 nucleotides match TRBD1. This CDR3 has 13 amino acids. Germline V gene sequence: CDR1 LGHDT, CDR2 YNNKEL (reference sequence). V lost 5 bases to trimming and J lost 8 bases; unmatched junction nucleotides: 7. CDR3 sequence (DNA): TGTGCCAGCAGCTCGAGACAGGGGAGCGGCTACACCTTC. It yields the protein CASSSRQGSGYTF.

V is TRBV6-2 or TRBV6-3 and J is TRBJ1-5; TRBD1 aligns across 7 bases. The germline V gene has CDR1 MNHEY and CDR2 SVGEGT. Germline trimming cut 5 bases from V and 6 bases from J; bases unmatched to any gene: 7. The CDR3 is 14 residues long. Written as DNA, the CDR3 is TGTGCCAGCAGTAAAAGACAGGGAGTTCAGCCCCAGCATTTT. As protein: CASSKRQGVQPQHF.

The gene calls are TRBV3-1 (or the pseudogene TRBV3-2) and TRBJ2-3; TRBD2 aligns across 8 bases. Per the germline V gene, CDR1 is LGHDT and CDR2 is YNNKEL (reference sequence). V dropped 4 bases and J dropped 4; count of bases not matched to a gene: 10. The CDR3 spans 16 residues. The CDR3 DNA reads TGTGCCAGCAGCCCTCTAGCGGGTCAGGGAGCAGATACGCAGTATTTT. Translation gives CASSPLAGQGADTQYF.

This sequence joins TRBV7-8 and TRBJ1-2; 10 positions match TRBD1. The CDR3 loop spans 15 amino acids. From germline, CDR1 is SGHVS and CDR2 FQNEAQ. J was trimmed by 5 bases and V by 3 bases; bases with no gene match: 6. The CDR3 nucleotides are TGTGCCAGCAGCTTGGACAGGGGGGGAATGTATGGCTACACCTTC. Translated, it gives CASSLDRGGMYGYTF.

This chain uses TRBV18 with TRBJ2-1; 9 positions agree with TRBD2. This CDR3 is 18 amino acids long. Germline assignment: CDR1 KGHSH and CDR2 LQKENI. V was clipped by 3 bases and J by 7 bases; unmatched bases: 16. The CDR3 here is CASSPPRRTSVLTNEQFF. The CDR3 nucleotides read TGTGCCAGCTCACCGCCCCGTAGGACTAGCGTTTTAACAAATGAGCAGTTCTTC.

The chain uses TRBV5-1 and TRBJ2-1; 11 bases align to TRBD2. V lost 3 bases and J lost 5; bases outside the gene matches: 7. Germline CDR1 is SGHRS and CDR2 is YFSETQ. The CDR3 is 16 residues long. The CDR3 coding sequence is TGCGCCAGCAGCTATGGGACTAGCGGAAGACACAATGAGCAGTTCTTC. It encodes CASSYGTSGRHNEQFF.

J is TRBJ1-1 and V is TRBV20-1, with D tentatively TRBD1 (6 bases). The germline gives CDR1 DFQATT, CDR2 SNEGSKA (reference sequence). The V end was cut by 4 bases, the J end by 3 bases, with 6 bases between. The CDR3 sequence is 11 residues long. CDR3 sequence reads: CSATGDTEAFF. CDR3 DNA sequence: TGCAGTGCTACAGGGGACACTGAAGCTTTCTTT.

J is TRBJ2-3 and V is TRBV27; 8 positions agree with TRBD1. The CDR3 is 14 amino acids. Germline lookup yields CDR1 MNHEY and CDR2 SMNVEV (reference sequence). V gave up 5 bases and J gave up 3 bases; unmatched junction bases: 4. The CDR3 here is CASSIQGGTDTQYF. CDR3 sequence (DNA): TGTGCCAGCAGTATACAGGGGGGAACAGATACGCAGTATTTT.

This chain connects TRBV28 to TRBJ1-6, with TRBD1 as a possible D gene (5 bases). Deletions cut 6 bases from V and 7 bases from J, with 16 bases between. The length of the CDR3 is 15 residues. Per germline, CDR1 MDHEN and CDR2 SYDVKM. The CDR3 bases are TGTGCCAGCAGCCGCATTAGGAGGGGCAATTCACCCCTCCACTTT. It yields the protein CASSRIRRGNSPLHF.

This clone was seen a handful of times. The chain has TRBV4-1 and TRBJ2-1, with 7 bases identical to TRBD1. CDR1 is MGHRA and CDR2 is YSYEKL in the germline V gene. The CDR3 extends over 14 amino acids. With V trimmed by 1 base and J by 9 bases, 6 bases remained unmatched. CDR3: CASSQVTGDGEQFF. The CDR3 DNA reads TGCGCCAGCAGCCAAGTAACAGGGGATGGTGAGCAGTTCTTC.

This chain connects TRBV6-5 to TRBJ2-1, with D maybe TRBD1 (5 bases). Between the trimmed V and J ends, which lost 7 bases and 10 bases, there was a span of 17 bases. This CDR3 contains 13 residues. The V gene's germline CDR1 is MNHEY and CDR2 SVGAGI. This CDR3 is CASTNPARVEQFF. Written as DNA, the CDR3 is TGTGCCAGCACCAACCCTGCCAGGGTAGAGCAGTTCTTC.

The V gene is TRBV27, the J gene TRBJ1-5; 7 nucleotides align to TRBD1. Germline assignment: CDR1 MNHEY and CDR2 SMNVEV (reference sequence). This CDR3 is 16 amino acids long. V lost 4 bases, J lost 1 base, and 7 bases stayed unmatched. The chain's CDR3 is CASSSTGTASNQPQHF. As DNA, the CDR3 is TGTGCCAGCAGTTCGACCGGGACAGCGAGCAATCAGCCCCAGCATTTT.

The chain employs TRBV27 and TRBJ1-2, with 9 bases fitting TRBD1. Germline V lookup: CDR1 MNHEY, CDR2 SMNVEV (reference sequence). The J segment lost 4 bases and the V segment lost 5 bases, leaving 8 bases of the junction unmatched. CDR3 size: 15 residues. The CDR3 region is CASSITTGGVYGYTF. The DNA of the CDR3 is TGTGCCAGCAGTATCACGACAGGGGGAGTCTATGGCTACACCTTC.

This sequence joins TRBV11-2 and TRBJ1-6; 8 bases fit TRBD1. The J segment lost 7 bases and the V segment lost 7 bases, leaving 21 bases of the junction unmatched. The CDR3 sequence is 19 residues long. CDR1 is SGHAT, CDR2 FQNNGV, per germline. CDR3 sequence: CASTPRVQGALTFNSPLHF. The CDR3 DNA reads TGTGCCAGCACCCCCAGGGTGCAGGGGGCCCTTACCTTCAATTCACCCCTCCACTTT. The full variable domain, its missing parts supplied by reference TRBV11-2 and TRBJ1-6, is EAGVAQSPRYKIIEKRQSVAFWCNPISGHATLYWYQQILGQGPKLLIQFQNNGVVDDSQLPKDRFSAERLKGVDSTLKIQPAKLEDSAVYLCASTPRVQGALTFNSPLHFGNGTRLTVT.

This chain joins TRBV9 and TRBJ2-2, with TRBD1 as a possible D gene (5 bases). Trimming left V 3 bases short and J 4 bases short, with 16 bases between. CDR1 is SGDLS and CDR2 is YYNGEE in the germline V gene. The length of the CDR3 is 16 residues. CDR3 protein: CASSGRVGVGTGELFF. The CDR3 nucleotides read TGTGCCAGCAGCGGCCGTGTAGGGGTTGGCACCGGGGAGCTGTTTTTT.

The chain recombines TRBV7-3 with TRBJ2-1, with a tentative D call TRBD1 (5 bases). The length of the CDR3 is 15 residues. Trimming removed 2 bases from V and 2 bases from J, with 10 bases in between. Germline CDR1 reads SGHTA; CDR2 reads FQGTGA. The CDR3 sequence is CASSLLQGTYNEQFF. For the CDR3, the DNA is TGTGCCAGCAGCTTACTCCAGGGAACCTACAATGAGCAGTTCTTC.

This clone occurred once. The CDR3 here is CASSQDRRDVYTGELFF. The CDR3 DNA reads TGCGCCAGCAGCCAAGATCGCAGGGATGTTTACACCGGGGAGCTGTTTTTT. The gene calls are TRBV4-3 and TRBJ2-2; D possibly corresponds to TRBD1 (5 bases). CDR3 length equals 17 residues. The V and J ends lost 0 bases and 3 bases respectively, with 14 bases between them. The germline V gene has CDR1 LGHNA and CDR2 YSLEER.

V is TRBV27 and J is TRBJ1-5; 7 positions agree with TRBD1. Per the germline V gene, CDR1 is MNHEY and CDR2 is SMNVEV (reference sequence). The CDR3 contains 16 residues. After removal of 4 bases from V and 5 bases from J, the junction contained 11 bases not matched to a gene. CDR3 amino acids: CASSSDTGDRHQPQHF. The CDR3 DNA follows: TGTGCCAGCAGTTCGGATACAGGGGATCGGCATCAGCCCCAGCATTTT.

The CDR3 DNA sequence: TGCGCCAGCAGCCTCTCCTCGGACAGTCCTCTTGAAGCTTTCTTT. Its translation: CASSLSSDSPLEAFF. The rearrangement uses TRBV5-1 and TRBJ1-1, with D possibly TRBD1 on 6 matching bases. The CDR3 is made up of 15 amino acids. From germline, CDR1 is SGHRS and CDR2 YFSETQ. Trimming took off 4 bases at V and 7 bases at J, with 20 bases between the two ends.

This clone was detected only once. J is TRBJ2-7 and V is TRBV4-2; D not resolved. V shed 4 bases and J shed 5 bases, with 9 bases lying between them. Germline lookup yields CDR1 LGHNA and CDR2 YNFKEQ. The CDR3 length is 12 residues. The CDR3 DNA sequence: TGTGCCAGCAGCCGGGCCCCCAACGAGCAGTACTTC. Amino acid sequence: CASSRAPNEQYF.

The chain links TRBV2 to TRBJ2-3; TRBD2 matches at 9 bases. The CDR3 is 17 amino acids. V lost 7 bases to trimming and J lost 4 bases; unmatched junction nucleotides: 15. Germline CDR1 reads SNHLY; CDR2 reads FYNNEI. CDR3 nucleotides: TGTGCCAGCACTGGGGCCTGGACTAGCGCCCTCCCAGATACGCAGTATTTT. Its translation is CASTGAWTSALPDTQYF.

The chain has TRBV7-6 and TRBJ2-1, with 7 bases that match TRBD2. The length of the CDR3 is 15 residues. The V gene's germline CDR1 is SGHVS and CDR2 FNYEAQ. Trimming took 4 bases from V and 9 from J; bases not matched to a gene: 12. CDR3 DNA: TGTGCCAGCAGCTCCGCCTCGGGAGGAATTACTGAGCAGTTCTTC. It yields the protein CASSSASGGITEQFF.